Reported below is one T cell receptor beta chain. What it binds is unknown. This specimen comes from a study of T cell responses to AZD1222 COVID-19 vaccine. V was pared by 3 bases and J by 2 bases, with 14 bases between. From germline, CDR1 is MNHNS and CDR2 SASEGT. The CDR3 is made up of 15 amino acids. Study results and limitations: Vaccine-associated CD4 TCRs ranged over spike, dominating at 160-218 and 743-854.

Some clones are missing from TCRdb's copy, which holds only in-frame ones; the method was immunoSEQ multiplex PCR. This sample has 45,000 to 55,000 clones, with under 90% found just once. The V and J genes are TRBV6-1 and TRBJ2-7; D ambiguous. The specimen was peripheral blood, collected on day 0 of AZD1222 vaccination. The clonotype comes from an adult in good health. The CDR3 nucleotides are TGTGCCAGCAGTGATCGGACGTTAGGTCCCTACGAGCAGTACTTC. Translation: CASSDRTLGPYEQYF.